This T cell receptor (beta chain) was sequenced during a study of vaccination effects on CD4 cells after COVID-19. Trimming shortened V by 7 bases and J by 2 bases, and 9 bases separated the two germline ends. Germline assignment: CDR1 SNHLY and CDR2 FYNNEI. The CDR3 length is 12 residues. Antigen-specific CD4+ T cell clonotypes were called by their expansion after viral peptide-pool culture in ViraFEST. The culture ran for approximately 10 days, and then CD4+ T cells were isolated. All study participants received two doses of BNT162b2 or mRNA-1273 vaccine. This clone was detected a few times. The antigen remains undetermined. Measured with immunoSEQ multiplex PCR; TCRdb has only the in-frame clones, and not every one. The table lists approximately 24,000 clones, around four fifths of them singletons.

The genes are TRBV2 and TRBJ2-7; no clear D. The clonotype comes from a human donor who received a COVID-19 vaccine. This material consisted of CD4+ T cells from PBMCs cultured with HCoV-NL63 spike peptides, taken after COVID-19 vaccination. The CDR3 DNA sequence: TGTGCCAGCAAGAAGGGAACCTACGAGCAGTACTTC. The encoded protein is CASKKGTYEQYF.